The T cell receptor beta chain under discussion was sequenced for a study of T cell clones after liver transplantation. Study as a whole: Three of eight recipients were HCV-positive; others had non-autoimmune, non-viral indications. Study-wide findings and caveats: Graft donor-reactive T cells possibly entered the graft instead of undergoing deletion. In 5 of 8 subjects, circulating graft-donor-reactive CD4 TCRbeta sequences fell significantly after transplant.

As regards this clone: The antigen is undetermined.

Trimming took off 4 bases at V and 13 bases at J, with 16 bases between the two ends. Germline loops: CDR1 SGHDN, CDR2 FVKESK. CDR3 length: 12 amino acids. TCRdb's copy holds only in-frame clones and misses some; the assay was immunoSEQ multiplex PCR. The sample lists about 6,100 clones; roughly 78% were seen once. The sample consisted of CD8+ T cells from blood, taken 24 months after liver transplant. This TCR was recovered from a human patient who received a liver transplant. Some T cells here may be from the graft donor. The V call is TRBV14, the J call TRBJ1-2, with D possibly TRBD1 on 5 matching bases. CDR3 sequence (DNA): TGTGCCAGCAGCCCCGGGACGGCCTTTTTCACCTTC. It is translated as CASSPGTAFFTF.